This TCR beta chain was identified during a study of CD8+ T cells in alopecia areata. Study as a whole: Each day, treated patients took oral tofacitinib twice, at 5 to 10 mg per dose. It was 6 to 18 months of tofacitinib, and then there were 6 months off drug.

The investigators collected lesional scalp punch biopsies and peripheral blood from alopecia areata patients. Concerning this clone itself: What it binds is unknown.

RNA was isolated and reverse transcribed to cDNA, the sequencing template. Only in-frame clones appear in the TCRdb table, and some are missing; sequencing was by immunoSEQ multiplex PCR. The data contain about 180,000 clones, around 63% of them singletons. Study results and limitations: Lesional scalp displayed greater clonality than normal scalp, most notably in alopecia totalis/universalis.

CDR1 and CDR2 from the germline V gene are LGHNA and YSLEER. Trimming cost V 0 bases and J 5 bases, with 10 bases left between them. The CDR3 consists of 15 residues. This receptor was taken from a human donor with alopecia areata. The chain couples TRBV4-3 to TRBJ2-2; either TRBD1 or TRBD2 may fit D (6 bases each). This specimen consisted of CD4+ T cells sorted from blood, obtained at week 0. The CDR3 bases are TGCGCCAGCAGCCAAGAACGGGGGCTTACCGGGGAGCTGTTTTTT. It codes for CASSQERGLTGELFF.